What follows describes a single T cell receptor (beta chain). What antigen it recognizes has not been identified. Base qualities are missing; no much larger clone stands one base away. The sample's time point, from its label and the paper: baseline before first vaccination. The vaccinee samples were drawn from two UK trials, COV001 and COV002, one of which was a single-blind randomized controlled phase 2/3 trial testing AZD1222 (ChAdOx1 nCoV-19) in healthy adults. Trial participant PBMC samples were collected at day 0 and day 28 after the second dose for TCRbeta chain sequencing. These data originate in a study of T cell responses to AZD1222 COVID-19 vaccine (dated by TCRdb to the early 2020s). Regarding the complete study: AZD1222 recipients with second doses at about 4 weeks or about 12 weeks were pooled, because spike-specific TCR depth and breadth did not differ between schedules. Trial participants were enrolled by age into subgroups of 18-55, 56-69 and 70-plus years, and roughly 160, 29 and 62 TCR-sequenced participants, respectively, were included in these subgroups. TCR sequencing covered fewer than 250 trial participants: approximately 200 given two doses of AZD1222 and approximately 26 given two doses of MenACWY control vaccine. Broad study findings and their caveats: Because no day 14 peak-response samples were available, repertoires were characterized only after the peak T cell response. In the small 56-69-year group, the increase in depth fell short of significance, most likely because of low power. Most participants were white British and females outnumbered males, and the authors suggested that clonal diversity may have been underestimated. Nearly half of unique spike-specific TCRs reportedly recognized epitopes outside regions mutated in the B.1.351 and B.1.1.7 variants. Only six AZD1222 recipients were SARS-CoV-2 seropositive at baseline, limiting conclusions about previously exposed vaccinees. The vaccine-associated CD4 TCRs covered the entire spike protein, and the dominant responses fell in regions 160-218 and 743-854. After two AZD1222 doses, both the breadth and the depth of spike-specific TCRs were significantly higher than at day 0 and than in MenACWY recipients.

The CDR3 regions of human TCRbeta chains were analyzed by immunosequencing. On the study's bioinformatics: Repertoire TCRs were matched against a reference library of SARS-CoV-2-specific TCRs generated with the MIRA antigen-specificity platform. Breadth meant the fraction of unique TCRs that were SARS-CoV-2-associated, whereas depth meant the fraction of total T cells that were SARS-CoV-2-associated. Using the MIRA data, each spike-specific TCR was mapped to the spike region that the TCR reacts to and placed in a CD4 or CD8 class. Log10-transformed breadth and depth values were compared by one-way ANOVA with Sidak's multiple comparisons tests. Held by TCRdb, this immuneACCESS table contains in-frame sequences only and omits some clones. Under half of the omission traces to an unresolved V gene where checked; the cause of the rest is unknown. The D gene and trimming were derived from the DNA, and the V and J assignments and clone size from that table. Present in this sample are 150,000 to 200,000 clones, approximately 91% of which were seen just once. Roughly 5.5% of the sample rests with the top ten.

Cut back by 7 bases and 7 bases, the V and J ends lie 14 bases apart. CDR1 and CDR2, looked up from the germline V gene, are SNHLY and FYNNEI. The CDR3 has 13 amino acids, counting the end cysteine and phenylalanine. Of all the DNA, just the CDR3 is kept, 39 bases in frame from base 1. The rearranged segments are TRBV2 and TRBJ1-3; the D gene cannot be resolved reliably. The clonotype comes from an adult in good health. The input for sequencing was peripheral blood, taken on day 0 of AZD1222 vaccination. CDR3 reads: CASMKDPRNTIYF. The DNA sequence reads TGTGCCAGCATGAAGGACCCGCGGAACACCATATATTTT.